This T cell receptor (beta chain) was found in a study of identical twins. CDR1 and CDR2 from the germline V gene are SGHKS and YYEKEE (reference sequence). The CDR3 totals 16 residues. V was cut by 0 bases and J by 7 bases, with 16 bases left in between. With template switching, a universal primer site was added, and the cDNA carried unique molecular identifiers. TCRdb fed the 5' RACE reads into MiXCR, producing one record per CDR3 protein. The table shows fewer than 350,000 distinct CDR3 sequences, with roughly 8.6% occurring only once. The sample holds a few counts of this clonotype. This same sample was also taken into another study, of yellow fever vaccine responses in identical twins.

The sequenced material came from memory (CD45RO+) T cells sorted from blood. The sequence was collected from a woman under 30 in good health. V and J are TRBV5-5 and TRBJ1-4, with D unclear. The CDR3 here is CASSLVGTQIREKLFF. In DNA form, the CDR3 reads TGTGCCAGCAGCTTGGTGGGAACGCAGATACGTGAAAAACTGTTTTTT.